The following is a T cell receptor (beta chain) sequence with its context. The target antigen is unknown. One junction end disagrees with the germline gene, perhaps due to a read error. The CDR3 is made up of 15 amino acids. Germline lookup yields CDR1 SGHDT and CDR2 YYEEEE. This sample was included in a study of OX40 agonist ivuxolimab in advanced cancers. For the study at large: The patients' treatment was ivuxolimab, an agonistic anti-OX40 (CD134) antibody. Partial responses were achieved by three patients: one hepatocellular carcinoma, two cutaneous melanoma.

TCRdb's table, derived via immunoSEQ multiplex PCR, lists solely in-frame clones and lacks some. The sample gives about 30,000 clones, roughly 68% of which show up once; roughly 12% is in the top ten. Study observations and caveats: Also showing low normalized T-cell clonal expansion were some of the nonresponders. Clonal expansion was seen in CD4+ and CD8+ blood T cells by week 6 at 0.1 to 3.0 mg/kg.

The sequenced sample was CD4+ or CD8+ T cells sorted from blood, obtained in a trial of the OX40 agonist ivuxolimab. This chain joins TRBV5-6 and TRBJ1-1; perhaps TRBD1 as D (5 bases). This sequence was found in an adult with an advanced solid tumor such as melanoma, head and neck, liver or kidney cancer. The CDR3 region has the DNA TGTGCCAGCGGCTTAAGAGGCCGGGGGGTCACTGAAGCTTTCTTT. It codes for CASGLRGRGVTEAFF.